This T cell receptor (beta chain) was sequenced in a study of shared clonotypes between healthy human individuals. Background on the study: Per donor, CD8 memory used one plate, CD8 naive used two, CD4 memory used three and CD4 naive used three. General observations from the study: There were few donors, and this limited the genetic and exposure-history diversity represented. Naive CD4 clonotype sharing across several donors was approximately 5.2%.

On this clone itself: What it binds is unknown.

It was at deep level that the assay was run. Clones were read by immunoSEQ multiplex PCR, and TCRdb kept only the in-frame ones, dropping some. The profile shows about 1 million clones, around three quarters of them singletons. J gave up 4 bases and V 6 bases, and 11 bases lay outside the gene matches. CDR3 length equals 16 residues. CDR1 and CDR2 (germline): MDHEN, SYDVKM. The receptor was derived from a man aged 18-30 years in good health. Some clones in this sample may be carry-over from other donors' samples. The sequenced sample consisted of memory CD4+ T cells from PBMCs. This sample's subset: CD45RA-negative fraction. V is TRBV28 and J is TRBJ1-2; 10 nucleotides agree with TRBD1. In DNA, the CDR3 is TGTGCCAGCAGCCCGTACCCGGGACAGGGGTCCTATGGCTACACCTTC. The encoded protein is CASSPYPGQGSYGYTF.